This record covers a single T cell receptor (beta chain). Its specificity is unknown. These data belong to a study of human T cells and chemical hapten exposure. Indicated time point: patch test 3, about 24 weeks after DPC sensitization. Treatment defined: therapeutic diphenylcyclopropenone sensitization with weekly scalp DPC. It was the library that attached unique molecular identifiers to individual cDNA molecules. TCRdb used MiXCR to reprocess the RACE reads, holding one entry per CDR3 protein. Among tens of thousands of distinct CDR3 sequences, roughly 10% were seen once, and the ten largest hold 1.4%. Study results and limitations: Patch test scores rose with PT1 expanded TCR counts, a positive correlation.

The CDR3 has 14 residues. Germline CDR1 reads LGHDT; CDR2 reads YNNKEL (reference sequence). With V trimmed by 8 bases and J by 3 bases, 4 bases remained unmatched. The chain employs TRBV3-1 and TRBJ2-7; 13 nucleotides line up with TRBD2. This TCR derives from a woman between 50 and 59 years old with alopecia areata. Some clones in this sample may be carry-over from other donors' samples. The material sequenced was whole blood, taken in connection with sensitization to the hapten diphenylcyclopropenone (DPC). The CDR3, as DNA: TGTGCCAGCCGTCGGACTAGCGGGAGCTACGAGCAGTACTTC. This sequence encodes CASRRTSGSYEQYF.